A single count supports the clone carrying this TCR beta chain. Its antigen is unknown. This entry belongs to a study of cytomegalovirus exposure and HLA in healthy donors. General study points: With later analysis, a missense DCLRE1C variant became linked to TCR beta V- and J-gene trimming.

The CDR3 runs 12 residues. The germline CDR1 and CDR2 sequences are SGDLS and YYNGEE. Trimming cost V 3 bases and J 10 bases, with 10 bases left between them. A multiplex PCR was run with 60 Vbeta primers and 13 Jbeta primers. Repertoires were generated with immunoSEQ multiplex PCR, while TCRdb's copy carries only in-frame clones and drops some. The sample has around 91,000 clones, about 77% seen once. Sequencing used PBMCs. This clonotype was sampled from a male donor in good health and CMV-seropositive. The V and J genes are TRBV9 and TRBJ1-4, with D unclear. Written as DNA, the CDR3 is TGTGCCAGCAGCGGGTCCTCGGGAAAACTGTTTTTT. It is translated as CASSGSSGKLFF.